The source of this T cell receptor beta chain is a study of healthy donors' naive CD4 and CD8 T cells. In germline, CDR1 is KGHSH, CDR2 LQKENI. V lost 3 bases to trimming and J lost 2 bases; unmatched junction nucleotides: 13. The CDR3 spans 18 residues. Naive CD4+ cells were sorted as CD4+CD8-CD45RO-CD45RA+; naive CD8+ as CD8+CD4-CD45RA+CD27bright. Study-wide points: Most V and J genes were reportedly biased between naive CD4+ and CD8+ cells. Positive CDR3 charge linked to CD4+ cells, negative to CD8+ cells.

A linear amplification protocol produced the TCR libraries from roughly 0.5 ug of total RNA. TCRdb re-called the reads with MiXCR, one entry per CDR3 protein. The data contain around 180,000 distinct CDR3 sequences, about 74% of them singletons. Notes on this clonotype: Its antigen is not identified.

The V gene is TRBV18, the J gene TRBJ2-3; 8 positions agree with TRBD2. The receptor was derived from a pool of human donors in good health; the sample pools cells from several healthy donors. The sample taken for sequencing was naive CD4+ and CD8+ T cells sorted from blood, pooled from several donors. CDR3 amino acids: CASSPLPRTSSFTDTQYF. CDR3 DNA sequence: TGTGCCAGCTCACCCCTACCTCGGACTAGCAGTTTCACAGATACGCAGTATTTT. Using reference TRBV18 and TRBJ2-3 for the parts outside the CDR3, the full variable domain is NAGVMQNPRHLVRRRGQEARLRCSPMKGHSHVYWYRQLPEEGLKFMVYLQKENIIDESGMPKERFSAEFPKEGPSILRIQQVVRGDSAAYFCASSPLPRTSSFTDTQYFGPGTRLTVL.